The source of this T cell receptor beta chain is a study of T cell repertoires in cytomegalovirus infection (dated by TCRdb to between 2019 and 2020). Looking at the study overall: Recently identified HLA-C-restricted CMV epitopes, whose presentation resists viral immunomodulation, were targeted by peptide stimulations together with well-studied HLA-B-restricted epitopes. The HLA type of each donor mattered for the analysis, because public TCR beta signatures pointed to carriage of CMV infection along with the matching HLA type. Results the study describes overall, beyond this receptor: The ex vivo response was dominated by HLA-C-restricted CMV-specific TCR beta clonotypes, which also provided the single most frequent clonotype in two of eight donors. Cumulative frequency of public TCR beta family members discriminated carriers of CMV infection plus the relevant HLA type in this cohort and an independent approximately 370-donor cohort.

Turning to this clonotype: Its specific antigen is unknown. No qualities accompany the bases; no much larger clone lies one base away.

Trimming costs V 5 bases and J 1 base, and their ends lie 8 bases apart. CDR1 and CDR2 are drawn from the germline V gene: SGHTA, FQGNSA. The CDR3 starts with the cysteine, ends with the phenylalanine, and has 13 residues. Only the CDR3 part of the read is kept: 39 bases, read in frame from the first base. The instrument was an Illumina HiSeq 1500. The public sequencing data were trimmed at Q25 with fastp and processed into clonotypes with MiXCR by TCRdb, which kept only in-frame beta chains. Rows with one shared CDR3 protein collapse into an entry with the most common genes and DNA. Counted in this sample were about 570,000 distinct CDR3 sequences; around two fifths of them appeared once. 48% of the sample goes to the ten largest clones. This sample's treatment or condition label indicates: in vitro stimulation with specific CMV peptide epitopes to enrich CMV-specific T cells.

The source is a human donor in good health (CMV status not recorded). Some clones in this sample may be carry-over from other donors' samples. The chain joins TRBV7-2 to TRBJ1-2; the D gene cannot be named for sure. The sample was cultured PBMCs, taken from culture after CMV antigen stimulation. The DNA sequence is TGTGCCAGCAGCCTGACACTTAACTATGGCTACACCTTC. This sequence encodes CASSLTLNYGYTF.